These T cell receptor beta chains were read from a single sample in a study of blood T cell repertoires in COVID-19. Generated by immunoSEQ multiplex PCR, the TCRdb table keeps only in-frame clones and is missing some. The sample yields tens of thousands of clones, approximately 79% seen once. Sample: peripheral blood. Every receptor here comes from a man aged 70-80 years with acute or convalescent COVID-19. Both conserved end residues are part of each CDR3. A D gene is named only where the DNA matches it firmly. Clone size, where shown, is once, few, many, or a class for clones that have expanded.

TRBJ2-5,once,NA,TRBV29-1,CSVENGRQETQYF,TGCAGCGTTGAAAACGGCAGGCAAGAGACCCAGTACTTC
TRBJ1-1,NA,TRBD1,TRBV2,CASSSQGARTEAFF,TGTGCCAGCAGTTCACAGGGGGCTCGAACTGAAGCTTTCTTT
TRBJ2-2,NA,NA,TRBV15,CATSRDGTGELFF,TGTGCCACCAGCAGAGACGGCACCGGGGAGCTGTTTTTT
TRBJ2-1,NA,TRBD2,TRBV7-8,CASSFGGDEQFF,TGTGCCAGCAGCTTCGGGGGGGATGAGCAGTTCTTC
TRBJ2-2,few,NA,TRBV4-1,CASSQAGVEGPAGELFF,TGCGCCAGCAGCCAAGCGGGAGTGGAGGGCCCCGCCGGGGAGCTGTTTTTT
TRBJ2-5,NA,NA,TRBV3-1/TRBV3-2,CASSQDLGGGGYSGQETQYF,TGTGCCAGCAGCCAAGATCTGGGAGGGGGGGGCTACTCGGGCCAAGAGACCCAGTACTTC
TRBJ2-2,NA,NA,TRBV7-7,CASSSGAGELFF,TGTGCCAGCAGCTCCGGAGCCGGGGAGCTGTTTTTT
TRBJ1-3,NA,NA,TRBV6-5,CASSLGSSGNTIYF,TGTGCCAGCAGTCTTGGTAGCTCTGGAAACACCATATATTTT
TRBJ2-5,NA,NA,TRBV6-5,CASSRDQETQYF,TGTGCCAGCAGCAGGGACCAAGAGACCCAGTACTTC
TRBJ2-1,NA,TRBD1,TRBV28,CASSSQTGENEQFF,TGTGCCAGCAGTTCGCAGACAGGGGAGAATGAGCAGTTCTTC
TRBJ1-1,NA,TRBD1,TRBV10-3,CAISGRQGAPTEAFF,TGTGCCATCAGTGGACGGCAGGGGGCACCCACTGAAGCTTTCTTT
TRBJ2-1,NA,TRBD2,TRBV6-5,CASSLAGGRYNEQFF,TGTGCCAGCAGTCTAGCGGGGGGGCGTTACAATGAGCAGTTCTTC
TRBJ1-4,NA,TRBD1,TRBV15,CATSRGGGWLGEKLFF,TGTGCCACCAGCAGAGGAGGGGGCTGGTTAGGGGAAAAACTGTTTTTT
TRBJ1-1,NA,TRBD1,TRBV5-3,CARSLADGTGTSEAFF,TGTGCCAGAAGCTTGGCCGATGGGACAGGGACTTCTGAAGCTTTCTTT
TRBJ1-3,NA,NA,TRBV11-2,CASSLGGGNTIYF,TGTGCCAGCAGCTTAGGCGGGGGAAACACCATATATTTT
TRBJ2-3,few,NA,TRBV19,CASSIRRTVTDTQYF,TGTGCCAGTAGTATAAGGCGGACAGTTACAGATACGCAGTATTTT
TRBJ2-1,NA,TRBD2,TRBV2,CASSPSGEFNEQFF,TGTGCCAGCAGTCCTAGCGGGGAATTCAATGAGCAGTTCTTC
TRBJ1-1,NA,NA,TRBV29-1,CSVEDLSLRTEAFF,TGCAGCGTTGAAGATCTCTCATTACGGACTGAAGCTTTCTTT
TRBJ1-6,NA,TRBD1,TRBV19,CASSNQGQGSSPLHF,TGTGCCAGTAGCAACCAGGGACAGGGATCGTCACCCCTCCACTTT
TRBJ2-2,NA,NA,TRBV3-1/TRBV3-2,CASSQWGANTGELFF,TGTGCCAGCAGCCAATGGGGGGCGAACACCGGGGAGCTGTTTTTT
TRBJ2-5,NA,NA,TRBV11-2,CASSFWGDQETQYF,TGTGCCAGCAGCTTCTGGGGAGATCAAGAGACCCAGTACTTC
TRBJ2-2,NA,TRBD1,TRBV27,CASTLTGAGELFF,TGTGCCAGCACTCTAACAGGGGCCGGGGAGCTGTTTTTT
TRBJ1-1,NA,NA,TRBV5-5,CAFPGGTEAFF,TGTGCCTTCCCGGGGGGCACTGAAGCTTTCTTT
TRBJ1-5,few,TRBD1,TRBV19,CASSNPRTGQGQPQHF,TGTGCCAGTAGTAACCCCCGGACAGGGCAAGGGCAGCCCCAGCATTTT
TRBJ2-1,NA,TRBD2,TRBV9,CASSVDSGGAWNEQFF,TGTGCCAGCAGCGTAGATAGCGGGGGGGCCTGGAATGAGCAGTTCTTC
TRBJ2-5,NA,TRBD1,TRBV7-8,CASSARQGGYQETQYF,TGTGCCAGCAGCGCCCGACAGGGCGGTTACCAAGAGACCCAGTACTTC
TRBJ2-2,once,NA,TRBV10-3,CAISGTASNTGELFF,TGTGCCATCAGTGGGACAGCTTCGAACACCGGGGAGCTGTTTTTT
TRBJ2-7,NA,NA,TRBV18,CASSPPAAYEQYF,TGTGCCAGCTCACCACCAGCGGCCTACGAGCAGTACTTC
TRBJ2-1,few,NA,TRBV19,CASSIGSTATYNEQFF,TGTGCCAGTAGTATAGGGTCGACAGCCACCTACAATGAGCAGTTCTTC
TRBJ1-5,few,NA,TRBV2,CASKGGRGNQPQHF,TGTGCCAGCAAAGGGGGAAGGGGCAATCAGCCCCAGCATTTT
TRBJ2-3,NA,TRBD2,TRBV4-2,CASSSSGGTDTQYF,TGTGCCAGCAGCTCAAGCGGGGGGACAGATACGCAGTATTTT
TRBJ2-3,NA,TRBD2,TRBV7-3,CASSPGTSVTDTQYF,TGTGCCAGCAGCCCCGGGACTAGCGTGACAGATACGCAGTATTTT
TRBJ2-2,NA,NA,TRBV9,CASSVEAQGSNTGELFF,TGTGCCAGCAGCGTAGAGGCCCAGGGGAGTAACACCGGGGAGCTGTTTTTT
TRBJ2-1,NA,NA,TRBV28,CASSFRDIFYEQFF,TGTGCCAGCAGTTTTCGCGATATTTTCTATGAGCAGTTCTTC
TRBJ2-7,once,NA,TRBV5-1,CASSFGLGSTYEQYF,TGCGCCAGCAGCTTTGGACTCGGATCCACCTACGAGCAGTACTTC
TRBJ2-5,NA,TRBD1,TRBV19,CATADRGLIETQYF,TGTGCCACCGCGGACAGGGGGCTGATTGAGACCCAGTACTTC
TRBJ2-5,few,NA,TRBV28,CASSNVLQETQYF,TGTGCCAGCAGTAACGTACTACAAGAGACCCAGTACTTC
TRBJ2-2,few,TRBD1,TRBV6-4,CASSDKGQGTSELFF,TGTGCCAGCAGTGACAAGGGACAGGGGACCTCGGAGCTGTTTTTT
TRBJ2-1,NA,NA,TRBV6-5,CASYAGNEQFF,TGTGCCAGCTACGCGGGGAATGAGCAGTTCTTC
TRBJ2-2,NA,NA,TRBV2,CASSEWGGRIDTGELFF,TGTGCCAGCAGTGAATGGGGGGGGCGTATAGACACCGGGGAGCTGTTTTTT
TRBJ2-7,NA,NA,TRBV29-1,CSVETGDPSYEQYF,TGCAGCGTTGAAACGGGGGACCCTTCCTACGAGCAGTACTTC
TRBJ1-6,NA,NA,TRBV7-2,CASSLRDTLPLHF,TGTGCCAGCAGCTTGAGGGACACCTTACCCCTCCACTTT